The 21 T cell receptor beta chains below all came from one sample that was sequenced in a study of blood T cell repertoires in COVID-19. Assay: immunoSEQ multiplex PCR; the TCRdb copy retains only in-frame clones and omits some. This table has roughly 190,000 clones, 75% to 90% appearing once. The material sequenced was peripheral blood. All receptors come from a man aged 30 to 45 with acute or convalescent COVID-19.

The chain recombines TRBV6-6 with TRBJ1-5; the match to TRBD1 covers 7 bases. V lost 6 bases, J lost 9 bases, and 17 bases stayed unmatched. The length of the CDR3 is 16 residues. Germline V gives CDR1 MNHNY, CDR2 SVGAGI (reference sequence). This CDR3 reads CASSDRAEILYRPQHF. The CDR3 DNA sequence: TGTGCCAGCAGCGACAGGGCAGAAATTCTCTATCGGCCCCAGCATTTT.

The CDR3 region is CATSESGTGAIYEQFF. CDR3 in DNA: TGTGCCACCAGTGAGTCCGGGACAGGGGCTATCTATGAGCAGTTCTTC. The chain couples TRBV24-1 to TRBJ2-1; 10 nucleotides match TRBD1. The CDR3 extends over 16 amino acids. In germline, CDR1 is KGHDR, CDR2 SFDVKD. V lost 4 bases, J lost 8 bases, and 10 bases stayed unmatched.

The V and J genes are TRBV6-5 and TRBJ1-1; 10 bases agree with TRBD1. The V gene end was trimmed by 7 bases and the J gene end by 4 bases; junction bases not matched to a gene: 9. Germline values: CDR1 MNHEY, CDR2 SVGAGI. There are 15 residues in the CDR3. The CDR3 is CASNTLGTGVTEAFF. The CDR3 bases are TGTGCCAGCAACACCCTAGGGACAGGGGTCACTGAAGCTTTCTTT.

This clone has only a few counts. The rearrangement uses TRBV7-3 and TRBJ1-4; weak D call: TRBD1 (5 bases). V was cut by 5 bases and J by 7 bases, with 11 bases left in between. Germline CDR1 is SGHTA and CDR2 is FQGTGA. The CDR3 runs 13 residues. CDR3 amino acids: CASSRQPGEKLFF. CDR3 bases: TGTGCCAGCAGCCGACAGCCGGGTGAAAAACTGTTTTTT.

This sequence joins TRBV9 and TRBJ2-2; D possibly corresponds to TRBD2 (7 bases). V was cut by 4 bases and J by 2 bases, with 18 bases left in between. Looked up from germline, CDR1 is SGDLS and CDR2 is YYNGEE. This CDR3 has 17 residues. The CDR3 region has the DNA TGTGCCAGCAGCTCCCGGCGAGGGGGGGCCAACACCGGGGAGCTGTTTTTT. Amino acid sequence: CASSSRRGGANTGELFF.

The rearrangement links TRBV7-8 to TRBJ2-2; D unclear. Trimming pared 2 bases from V and 0 bases from J, leaving 10 bases between. The germline gives CDR1 SGHVS, CDR2 FQNEAQ. The length of the CDR3 is 16 residues. CDR3 coding DNA: TGTGCCAGCAGCTTACTTTCGAGTCCGAACACCGGGGAGCTGTTTTTT. The encoded protein is CASSLLSSPNTGELFF.

The chain joins TRBV20-1 to TRBJ1-2, with D possibly matching TRBD1 (5 bases). V was pared by 7 bases and J by 3 bases, with 9 bases between. Germline values: CDR1 DFQATT, CDR2 SNEGSKA (reference sequence). The CDR3 loop spans 11 amino acids. The CDR3 spells CSVTQDYGYTF. CDR3 coding DNA: TGCAGTGTGACACAGGACTATGGCTACACCTTC.

The chain employs TRBV30 and TRBJ1-1, with 11 bases matching TRBD1. With 2 bases clipped from V and 5 bases from J, the junction kept 1 base outside the gene matches. CDR1 is GTSNPN, CDR2 SVGIG, per germline (reference sequence). There are 13 residues in the CDR3. The CDR3 spells CAWSWDRGTEAFF. The DNA for the CDR3 is TGTGCCTGGAGTTGGGACAGGGGGACTGAAGCTTTCTTT. The full variable domain, in which reference TRBV30 and TRBJ1-1 provide the parts outside the CDR3, is SQTIHQWPATLVQPVGSPLSLECTVEGTSNPNLYWYRQAAGRGLQLLFYSVGIGQISSEVPQNLSASRPQDRQFILSSKKLLLSDSGFYLCAWSWDRGTEAFFGQGTRLTVV.

This clone has a single count. V and J are TRBV28 and TRBJ2-4; D is uncertain. Trimming removed 8 bases from V and 1 base from J, with 9 bases in between. The CDR3 sequence is 13 residues long. Per germline, CDR1 MDHEN and CDR2 SYDVKM. The CDR3 reads CASGSGAKNIQYF. CDR3 DNA sequence: TGTGCCAGCGGATCCGGGGCCAAAAACATTCAGTACTTC.

The CDR3 nucleotides are TGTGCCAGCAATGGCGGGAGAGTCGCAGATACGCAGTATTTT. Translated: CASNGGRVADTQYF. The J gene is TRBJ2-3, the V gene TRBV2; TRBD2 matches 7 bases. V lost 7 bases, J lost 4 bases, and 8 bases stayed unmatched. The CDR3 is 14 amino acids. Looked up from germline, CDR1 is SNHLY and CDR2 is FYNNEI.

The chain recombines TRBV18 with TRBJ2-5; D ambiguous. The germline CDR1 and CDR2 sequences are KGHSH and LQKENI. CDR3 length: 14 amino acids. Trimming pared 3 bases from V and 5 bases from J, leaving 13 bases between. CDR3 in DNA: TGTGCCAGCTCACCCAACACGGGTCCGGAGACCCAGTACTTC. It is translated as CASSPNTGPETQYF.

This chain uses TRBV24-1 with TRBJ2-1; 10 bases are shared with TRBD1. With V trimmed by 4 bases and J by 7 bases, 9 bases remained unmatched. Germline values: CDR1 KGHDR, CDR2 SFDVKD. The CDR3 has 16 amino acids. CDR3 coding DNA: TGTGCCACCAGTGACCAAGGACAGGGGGTGGATAATGAGCAGTTCTTC. This codes for CATSDQGQGVDNEQFF.

The rearrangement links TRBV5-4 to TRBJ1-6; maybe TRBD1 (6 bases). CDR3 length: 16 amino acids. Between the trimmed V and J ends, which lost 4 bases and 7 bases, there was a span of 18 bases. The germline V gene has CDR1 SGHNT and CDR2 YYREEE (reference sequence). CDR3 nucleotide sequence: TGTGCCAGCAGCACGGGAGGGGAGCAGGGGAATTCACCCCTCCACTTT. It is translated as CASSTGGEQGNSPLHF.

J is TRBJ1-6 and V is TRBV27; D is perhaps TRBD1 (5 bases). Deletions cut 9 bases from V and 8 bases from J, with 14 bases between. CDR1 and CDR2 (germline): MNHEY, SMNVEV (reference sequence). The CDR3 sequence is 13 residues long. Here the CDR3 reads CASANRDYSPLHF. The CDR3 DNA follows: TGTGCCAGTGCTAACCGGGACTATTCACCCCTCCACTTT.

This CDR3 reads CASSRGRYNEQFF. In DNA, the CDR3 is TGTGCCAGCAGCAGGGGCCGATACAATGAGCAGTTCTTC. This sequence joins TRBV28 and TRBJ2-1, with TRBD1 as a possible D gene (6 bases). V was clipped by 6 bases and J by 4 bases, with 10 bases between them. The germline gives CDR1 MDHEN, CDR2 SYDVKM. CDR3 length: 13 residues.

V and J are TRBV5-1 and TRBJ1-1; perhaps TRBD1 as D (5 bases). In germline, CDR1 is SGHRS, CDR2 YFSETQ. With 0 bases removed from V and 7 bases from J, the gap between germline ends came to 19 bases. This CDR3 is 16 amino acids long. Here the CDR3 reads CASSLAQAGILGEAFF. CDR3 bases: TGCGCCAGCAGCTTGGCCCAGGCAGGGATCTTAGGTGAAGCTTTCTTT. The full variable domain, rest sourced from reference TRBV5-1 and TRBJ1-1, is KAGVTQTPRYLIKTRGQQVTLSCSPISGHRSVSWYQQTPGQGLQFLFEYFSETQRNKGNFPGRFSGRQFSNSRSEMNVSTLELGDSALYLCASSLAQAGILGEAFFGQGTRLTVV.

CDR3: CASSLSAGLVETQYF. CDR3 coding DNA: TGCGCCAGCAGTTTATCGGCAGGCCTCGTAGAGACCCAGTACTTC. The genes are TRBV5-1 and TRBJ2-5; D gene unclear. With 5 bases removed from V and 4 bases from J, the gap between germline ends came to 18 bases. The germline CDR1 and CDR2 sequences are SGHRS and YFSETQ. The CDR3 loop spans 15 amino acids.

The chain couples TRBV19 to TRBJ2-3; 8 positions match TRBD1. Germline CDR1 and CDR2: LNHDA and SQIVND (reference sequence). The ends lost 7 bases at V and 0 bases at J; junction bases unmatched: 6. The length of the CDR3 is 15 residues. CDR3 in amino acids: CASKDRGGSTDTQYF. The CDR3 nucleotides read TGTGCCAGTAAAGACAGGGGTGGTAGCACAGATACGCAGTATTTT. Based on the CDR3 plus reference TRBV19 and TRBJ2-3, the full variable domain is DGGITQSPKYLFRKEGQNVTLSCEQNLNHDAMYWYRQDPGQGLRLIYYSQIVNDFQKGDIAEGYSVSREKKESFPLTVTSAQKNPTAFYLCASKDRGGSTDTQYFGPGTRLTVL.

CDR3 coding DNA: TGTGCCAGCAGGTTGCAGAGACTAGCGGGAAACAATGAGCAGTTCTTC. Its protein is CASRLQRLAGNNEQFF. The V and J genes are TRBV2 and TRBJ2-1; 11 bases are a match to TRBD2. The CDR3 extends over 16 amino acids. Germline V CDR1 and CDR2: SNHLY, FYNNEI. J was trimmed by 5 bases and V by 6 bases; bases with no gene match: 9.

This clone was recorded only once. The rearrangement uses TRBV18 and TRBJ2-3; D might be TRBD2 (5 bases). The CDR3 spans 16 residues. Trimming removed 5 bases from V and 0 bases from J, with 15 bases in between. Germline V gene data show CDR1 as KGHSH and CDR2 as LQKENI. CDR3: CASSSSGGPSTDTQYF. The CDR3 bases are TGTGCCAGCTCATCCAGCGGAGGACCTAGCACAGATACGCAGTATTTT.

V is TRBV30 and J is TRBJ2-2; D remains ambiguous. CDR3 size: 13 residues. Trimming removed 7 bases from V and 7 bases from J, with 16 bases in between. The germline V gene encodes CDR1 GTSNPN and CDR2 SVGIG (reference sequence). The CDR3, as DNA: TGTGCCTCGAGGCACTTTAGTGGCGGGGAGCTGTTTTTT. It is translated as CASRHFSGGELFF.